This is a list of T cell receptor beta chains from one sample in a study of blood T cell repertoires in COVID-19. The assay was immunoSEQ multiplex PCR, and TCRdb's table has in-frame clones only and misses some. The sample consists of about 350,000 clones, roughly 87% of them appearing once. Sequencing was carried out using PBMCs or T cells enriched from blood (not recorded which). Receptors were obtained from a young woman who had recovered from COVID-19. The CDR3 runs from the conserved cysteine through the conserved F or W. The D gene is left open where the match is weak. Expanded clones get a size class; other rows say once, few or many, or leave the size out.

J: TRBJ2-7; D: TRBD1; size: .; V: TRBV5-1; CDR3: CASSTRQGEAYEQYF; DNA: TGCGCCAGCAGCACCAGACAGGGCGAGGCCTACGAGCAGTACTTC
J: TRBJ1-2; D: .; size: .; V: TRBV27; CDR3: CASSQGGLNYGYTF; DNA: TGTGCCAGCAGCCAGGGAGGCCTAAACTATGGCTACACCTTC
J: TRBJ1-3; D: .; size: .; V: TRBV6-2/TRBV6-3; CDR3: CASSFGAPTSGNTIYF; DNA: TGTGCCAGCAGTTTTGGGGCGCCTACTTCTGGAAACACCATATATTTT
J: TRBJ2-2; D: TRBD1; size: .; V: TRBV29-1; CDR3: CSVDPGTGTGELFF; DNA: TGCAGCGTTGACCCGGGGACAGGGACCGGGGAGCTGTTTTTT
J: TRBJ2-7; D: .; size: once; V: TRBV2; CDR3: CASRRVGDYEQYF; DNA: TGTGCCAGCAGGCGGGTGGGAGACTACGAGCAGTACTTC
J: TRBJ1-6; D: .; size: .; V: TRBV6-4; CDR3: CASSDSVASPLHF; DNA: TGTGCCAGCAGTGACTCGGTGGCTTCACCCCTCCACTTT
J: TRBJ2-2; D: .; size: once; V: TRBV5-1; CDR3: CASSLAISGTGELFF; DNA: TGCGCCAGCAGCTTGGCCATTTCAGGGACCGGGGAGCTGTTTTTT
J: TRBJ2-2; D: .; size: .; V: TRBV5-1; CDR3: CASSLAEGGTGELFF; DNA: TGCGCCAGCAGCTTGGCGGAGGGAGGCACCGGGGAGCTGTTTTTT
J: TRBJ2-2; D: TRBD1; size: .; V: TRBV19; CDR3: CASSSLDRGKTGELFF; DNA: TGTGCCAGTAGTTCTTTGGACAGGGGAAAAACCGGGGAGCTGTTTTTT
J: TRBJ1-4; D: TRBD1; size: .; V: TRBV6-6; CDR3: CASSGQGAVEKLFF; DNA: TGTGCCAGCAGCGGACAGGGGGCTGTTGAAAAACTGTTTTTT
J: TRBJ1-1; D: .; size: .; V: TRBV6-5; CDR3: CASSPREGTEAFF; DNA: TGTGCCAGCAGTCCACGAGAGGGCACTGAAGCTTTCTTT
J: TRBJ1-2; D: .; size: .; V: TRBV4-1; CDR3: CASSQEARSLNYGYTF; DNA: TGCGCCAGCAGCCAAGAGGCCCGGAGCCTTAACTATGGCTACACCTTC
J: TRBJ1-5; D: TRBD1; size: .; V: TRBV3-1/TRBV3-2; CDR3: CASSQEGQGQPQHF; DNA: TGTGCCAGCAGCCAAGAGGGACAGGGGCAGCCCCAGCATTTT
J: TRBJ1-5; D: TRBD1; size: few; V: TRBV6-5; CDR3: CASSPGQGYQPQHF; DNA: TGTGCCAGCAGTCCGGGACAGGGGTATCAGCCCCAGCATTTT
J: TRBJ1-1; D: .; size: .; V: TRBV9; CDR3: CASSVAFEGVGTEAFF; DNA: TGTGCCAGCAGCGTAGCTTTCGAGGGGGTTGGCACTGAAGCTTTCTTT
J: TRBJ1-1; D: TRBD1; size: .; V: TRBV7-9; CDR3: CASSMGQRAEAFF; DNA: TGTGCCAGCAGCATGGGACAGCGCGCTGAAGCTTTCTTT
J: TRBJ2-5; D: TRBD1; size: .; V: TRBV20-1; CDR3: CSASNRGKETQYF; DNA: TGCAGTGCTAGTAACAGGGGAAAGGAGACCCAGTACTTC
J: TRBJ1-2; D: .; size: .; V: TRBV7-9; CDR3: CASSSFYGYTF; DNA: TGTGCCAGCAGCTCCTTCTATGGCTACACCTTC
J: TRBJ2-3; D: .; size: .; V: TRBV6-4; CDR3: CASSLGLYSTDTQYF; DNA: TGTGCCAGCTCACTCGGACTCTATAGCACAGATACGCAGTATTTT
J: TRBJ1-6; D: .; size: once; V: TRBV19; CDR3: CASGEWSHRPLHF; DNA: TGTGCCAGTGGGGAGTGGAGTCATAGGCCCCTCCACTTT
J: TRBJ1-2; D: TRBD1; size: once; V: TRBV27; CDR3: CASRLTGGSRGYTF; DNA: TGTGCCAGCAGGCTTACAGGGGGCTCAAGGGGGTACACCTTC
J: TRBJ1-1; D: .; size: .; V: TRBV28; CDR3: CASSFNRVNTEAFF; DNA: TGTGCCAGCAGTTTTAACAGGGTAAACACTGAAGCTTTCTTT
J: TRBJ2-2; D: TRBD1; size: .; V: TRBV4-1; CDR3: CASSRGQGDGELFF; DNA: TGCGCCAGCAGCCGTGGACAGGGGGACGGGGAGCTGTTTTTT
J: TRBJ2-5; D: .; size: .; V: TRBV2; CDR3: CASSLAAETQYF; DNA: TGTGCCAGCAGTCTAGCAGCAGAGACCCAGTACTTC